These 18 T cell receptor beta chains share one sample of origin, sequenced in a study of CD8 T cells in ankylosing spondylitis. TCRdb fed the 5' RACE reads into MiXCR, producing one record per CDR3 protein. The data show fewer than 750,000 distinct CDR3 sequences, roughly 19% seen once. Their antigens remain unidentified. Study outcomes and limitations: There was a TCR beta motif, made of fewer than 10 highly homologous variants, that appeared characteristic of ankylosing spondylitis blood.

Sequencing used blood, either unsorted or a sorted T cell fraction (not recorded which). All receptors derive from a male donor with ankylosing spondylitis.

This clonotype occurred a few times. V is TRBV25-1 and J is TRBJ1-2, with a weak D call TRBD1 (6 bases). This CDR3 comprises 13 residues. Germline V gene lookup returns CDR1 MGHDK and CDR2 SYGVNS. The V end was cut by 1 base, the J end by 7 bases, with 10 bases between. The CDR3, as DNA: TGTGCCAGCAGTGAATTGACAGGCGGTGGCTACACCTTC. This encodes CASSELTGGGYTF.

This clonotype was counted a few times. The rearrangement uses TRBV3-1 and TRBJ1-4; 10 bases are a match to TRBD1. The ends lost 4 bases at V and 8 bases at J; junction bases unmatched: 10. This CDR3 is 16 amino acids long. Germline V CDR1 and CDR2: LGHDT, YNNKEL (reference sequence). CDR3 sequence: CASSLSRGQGTEKLFF. The CDR3 nucleotides read TGTGCCAGCAGCCTCTCGAGGGGACAGGGGACCGAAAAACTGTTTTTT. The full variable domain, with the rest looked up from reference TRBV3-1 and TRBJ1-4, is DTAVSQTPKYLVTQMGNDKSIKCEQNLGHDTMYWYKQDSKKFLKIMFSYNNKELIINETVPNRFSPKSPDKAHLNLHINSLELGDSAVYFCASSLSRGQGTEKLFFGSGTQLSVL.

This clonotype showed up just a few times. V is TRBV5-1 and J is TRBJ2-1; TRBD1 aligns across 7 bases. V was clipped by 2 bases and J by 5 bases; unmatched bases: 7. There are 15 residues in the CDR3. The germline gives CDR1 SGHRS, CDR2 YFSETQ. CDR3 DNA: TGCGCCAGCAGCTTACAGACAGGGCGGAACAATGAGCAGTTCTTC. It encodes CASSLQTGRNNEQFF.

CDR3 sequence (DNA): TGTGCCAGCAGTCTAAGACAGGGGAACACAGATACGCAGTATTTT. It specifies CASSLRQGNTDTQYF. The chain employs TRBV12-3 or TRBV12-4 and TRBJ2-3; the match to TRBD1 covers 8 bases. Germline trimming cut 5 bases from V and 2 bases from J; bases unmatched to any gene: 6. There are 15 residues in the CDR3.

V gene TRBV9 combines with J gene TRBJ2-5; D possibly uses TRBD1 or TRBD2 (5 bases each). V was pared by 2 bases and J by 0 bases, with 14 bases between. From germline, CDR1 is SGDLS and CDR2 YYNGEE. This CDR3 region has 16 residues. CDR3 residues: CASSVGGAKYQETQYF. The CDR3 bases are TGTGCCAGCAGCGTTGGGGGTGCTAAGTACCAAGAGACCCAGTACTTC.

The rearrangement links TRBV20-1 to TRBJ2-1, with 7 bases identical to TRBD2. Trimming at V came to 4 bases and at J to 9 bases, leaving 15 bases not matched to a gene. In germline, CDR1 is DFQATT, CDR2 SNEGSKA (reference sequence). The length of the CDR3 is 15 residues. This chain's CDR3 is CSAIRFAGEASEQFF. The CDR3 nucleotides read TGCAGTGCTATCCGTTTTGCGGGGGAGGCAAGTGAGCAGTTCTTC.

This clonotype came up a few times. V is TRBV12-3 or TRBV12-4 and J is TRBJ2-7; D might be TRBD2 (5 bases). CDR3 size: 13 residues. V was shortened by 8 bases and J by 2 bases, with 13 bases between the two germline ends. Here the CDR3 DNA reads TGTGCCAGCCTGCGGGCAGGAGCCTACGAGCAGTACTTC. It encodes CASLRAGAYEQYF.

This clonotype was recorded a few times. The genes are TRBV12-3 or TRBV12-4 and TRBJ2-1, with D uncertain. This CDR3 is built from 14 residues. V dropped 5 bases and J dropped 5 bases, with 13 bases sitting between them. This CDR3 reads CASSTWLRHNEQFF. CDR3 DNA: TGTGCCAGCAGTACCTGGCTAAGACACAATGAGCAGTTCTTC.

V is TRBV4-2 and J is TRBJ2-3, with TRBD2 matching 15 bases. This CDR3 comprises 18 residues. The trim removed 1 base at V and 3 bases at J, leaving 5 bases unmatched. Germline V gene sequence: CDR1 LGHNA, CDR2 YNFKEQ. The chain's CDR3 is CASSQVTGTSGRTDTQYF. The DNA for the CDR3 is TGTGCCAGCAGCCAAGTTACCGGGACTAGCGGGAGGACAGATACGCAGTATTTT.

V gene TRBV11-2 combines with J gene TRBJ2-7; 13 bases fit TRBD2. J gave up 5 bases and V 5 bases, and 6 bases lay outside the gene matches. This CDR3 contains 15 residues. The germline gives CDR1 SGHAT, CDR2 FQNNGV. DNA for the CDR3: TGTGCCAGCAGCGCGGGGACTAGCGGGATGAACGAGCAGTACTTC. Translation gives CASSAGTSGMNEQYF.

This clonotype was picked up a small number of times. This rearrangement joins TRBV24-1 to TRBJ2-5; D gene unclear. The length of the CDR3 is 13 residues. Per the germline V gene, CDR1 is KGHDR and CDR2 is SFDVKD. V was cut by 4 bases and J by 4 bases, with 9 bases left in between. CDR3 sequence (DNA): TGTGCCACCAGTGACCCCCTTCGAGAGACCCAGTACTTC. Its translation is CATSDPLRETQYF.

The chain has TRBV6-1 and TRBJ1-5, with D unresolved. Trimming took 7 bases from V and 2 from J, leaving 6 bases between them. This CDR3 contains 12 residues. CDR1 is MNHNS, CDR2 SASEGT, per germline. Here the CDR3 reads CASTLGNQPQHF. The CDR3 DNA follows: TGTGCCAGCACTCTTGGCAATCAGCCCCAGCATTTT.

The gene calls are TRBV6-1 and TRBJ2-7, with D possibly being TRBD1 or TRBD2 (5 bases each). V lost 4 bases and J 5 bases, leaving 15 bases between the germline ends. This CDR3 has 14 residues. Germline V lookup: CDR1 MNHNS, CDR2 SASEGT. CDR3 in amino acids: CASSGWGPRNEQYF. The DNA of the CDR3 is TGTGCCAGCAGTGGATGGGGACCACGTAACGAGCAGTACTTC.

The J gene is TRBJ2-3, the V gene TRBV7-2; D not resolved. Germline CDR1 reads SGHTA; CDR2 reads FQGNSA. Trimming pared 5 bases from V and 3 bases from J, leaving 9 bases between. The CDR3 has 13 residues. The CDR3 region is CASSPPETDTQYF. The CDR3, as DNA: TGTGCCAGCAGCCCCCCCGAGACAGATACGCAGTATTTT.

This clonotype was seen a few times. This rearrangement joins TRBV5-1 to TRBJ2-1; 8 positions agree with TRBD1. Germline V CDR1 and CDR2: SGHRS, YFSETQ. Trimming took 4 bases from V and 0 from J; bases not matched to a gene: 12. The CDR3 contains 18 residues. The CDR3 DNA is TGCGCCAGCAGCGCCGGACAGGGTTTTTTGAGCTCCTACAATGAGCAGTTCTTC. Residues: CASSAGQGFLSSYNEQFF.

This chain connects TRBV18 to TRBJ2-7; 9 nucleotides match TRBD2. The germline V gene encodes CDR1 KGHSH and CDR2 LQKENI. V lost 3 bases and J lost 6; bases outside the gene matches: 6. The CDR3 runs to 14 residues. CDR3 region: CASSPVREGLEQYF. CDR3 coding DNA: TGTGCCAGCTCACCTGTGCGGGAGGGCCTCGAGCAGTACTTC.

This clonotype was seen ten or more times. V is TRBV30 and J is TRBJ2-7; the match to TRBD1 covers 7 bases. CDR1 is GTSNPN, CDR2 SVGIG, per germline (reference sequence). V was pared by 2 bases and J by 2 bases, with 6 bases of the junction left unmatched. CDR3 size: 14 residues. This CDR3 is CAWSPGTVTYEQYF. CDR3 nucleotide sequence: TGTGCCTGGAGTCCCGGGACAGTAACCTACGAGCAGTACTTC.

This clonotype was counted only a few times. The chain employs TRBV29-1 and TRBJ1-1, with 7 positions matching TRBD1. The V and J ends lost 4 bases and 4 bases, in that order; junction bases with no gene match: 6. CDR1 and CDR2 from the germline V gene are SQVTM and ANQGSEA. The CDR3 has 13 residues. The DNA for the CDR3 is TGCAGCGTTGCGTCAGGGGGTGTCACTGAAGCTTTCTTT. The encoded protein is CSVASGGVTEAFF. Supplemented by reference TRBV29-1 and TRBJ1-1, the full variable domain reads SAVISQKPSRDICQRGTSLTIQCQVDSQVTMMFWYRQQPGQSLTLIATANQGSEATYESGFVIDKFPISRPNLTFSTLTVSNMSPEDSSIYLCSVASGGVTEAFFGQGTRLTVV.